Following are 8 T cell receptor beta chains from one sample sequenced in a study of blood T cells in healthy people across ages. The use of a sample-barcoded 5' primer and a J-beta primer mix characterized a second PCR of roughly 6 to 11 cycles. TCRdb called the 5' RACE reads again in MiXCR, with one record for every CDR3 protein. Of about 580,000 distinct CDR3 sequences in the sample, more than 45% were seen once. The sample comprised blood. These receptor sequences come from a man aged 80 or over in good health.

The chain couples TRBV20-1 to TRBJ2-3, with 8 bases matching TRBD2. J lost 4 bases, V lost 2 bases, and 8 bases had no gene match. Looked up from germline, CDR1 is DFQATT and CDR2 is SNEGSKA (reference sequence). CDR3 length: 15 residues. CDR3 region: CSARSRGGNADTQYF. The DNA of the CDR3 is TGCAGTGCTAGATCGCGCGGGGGGAACGCAGATACGCAGTATTTT.

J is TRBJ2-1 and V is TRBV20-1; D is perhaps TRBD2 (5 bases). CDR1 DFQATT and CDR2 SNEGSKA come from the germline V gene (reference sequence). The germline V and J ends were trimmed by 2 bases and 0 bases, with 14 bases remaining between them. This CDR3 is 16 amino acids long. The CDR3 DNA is TGCAGTGCTAGAAATGCGGGCCCAAGCTCCTACAATGAGCAGTTCTTC. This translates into CSARNAGPSSYNEQFF.

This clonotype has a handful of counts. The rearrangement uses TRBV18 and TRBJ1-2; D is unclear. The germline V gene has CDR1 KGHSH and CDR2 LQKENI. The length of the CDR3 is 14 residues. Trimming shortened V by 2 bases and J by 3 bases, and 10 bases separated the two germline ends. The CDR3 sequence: CASSPTDGDYGYTF. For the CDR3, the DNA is TGTGCCAGCTCACCAACTGACGGGGACTATGGCTACACCTTC.

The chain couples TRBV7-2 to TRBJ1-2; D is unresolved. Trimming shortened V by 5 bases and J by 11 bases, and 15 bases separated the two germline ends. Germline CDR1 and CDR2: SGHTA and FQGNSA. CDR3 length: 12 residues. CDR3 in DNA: TGTGCCAGCAGCCGCTCAGGTGTTGGGTACACCTTC. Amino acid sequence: CASSRSGVGYTF.

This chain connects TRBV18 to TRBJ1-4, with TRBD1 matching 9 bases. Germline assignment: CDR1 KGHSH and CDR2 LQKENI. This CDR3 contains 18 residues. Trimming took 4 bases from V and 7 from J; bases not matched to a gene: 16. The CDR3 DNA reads TGTGCCAGCTCACGTTCCGGGACAGGGTTGGTAATCGGTGAAAAACTGTTTTTT. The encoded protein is CASSRSGTGLVIGEKLFF.

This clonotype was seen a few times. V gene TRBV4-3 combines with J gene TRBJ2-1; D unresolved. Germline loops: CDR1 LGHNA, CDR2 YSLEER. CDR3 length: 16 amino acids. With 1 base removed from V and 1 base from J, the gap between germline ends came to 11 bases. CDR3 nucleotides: TGCGCCAGCAGCCAAGCTTTTAGCCGGTCCTACAATGAGCAGTTCTTC. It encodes CASSQAFSRSYNEQFF.

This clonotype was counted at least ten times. The CDR3 region is CASSARTGGETQYF. The CDR3 region has the DNA TGCGCCAGCAGCGCCAGGACAGGAGGAGAGACCCAGTACTTC. The chain uses TRBV5-1 and TRBJ2-5; 7 positions match TRBD1. Germline trimming cut 4 bases from V and 4 bases from J; bases unmatched to any gene: 7. Germline V gene data show CDR1 as SGHRS and CDR2 as YFSETQ. The CDR3 runs 14 residues.

CDR3 sequence (DNA): TGTGCCATCAGTAACTTCCGACTAGCAGAGAACACCGGGGAGCTGTTTTTT. It encodes CAISNFRLAENTGELFF. V gene TRBV10-3 combines with J gene TRBJ2-2; 7 nucleotides line up with TRBD2. CDR3 size: 17 residues. V shed 5 bases and J 1 base; nucleotides not matched to a gene: 10. The germline CDR1 and CDR2 sequences are ENHRY and SYGVKD.